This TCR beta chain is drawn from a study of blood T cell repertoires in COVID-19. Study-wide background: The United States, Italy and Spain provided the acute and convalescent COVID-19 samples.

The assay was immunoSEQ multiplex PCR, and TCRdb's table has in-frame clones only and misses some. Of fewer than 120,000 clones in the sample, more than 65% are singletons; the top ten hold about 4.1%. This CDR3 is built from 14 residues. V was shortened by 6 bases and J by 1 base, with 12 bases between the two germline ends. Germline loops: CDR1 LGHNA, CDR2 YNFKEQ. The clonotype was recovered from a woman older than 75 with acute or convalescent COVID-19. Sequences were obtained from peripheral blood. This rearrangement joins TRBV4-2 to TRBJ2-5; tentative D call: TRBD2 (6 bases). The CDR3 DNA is TGTGCCAGCAGAGGACCGGGAGTCCAAGAGACCCAGTACTTC. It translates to CASRGPGVQETQYF.